The rows below give T cell receptor beta chains drawn from one sample of a study of cytomegalovirus exposure and HLA in healthy donors. The assay was immunoSEQ multiplex PCR, and TCRdb's table has in-frame clones only and misses some. The data contain about 230,000 clones, about 80% of them singletons. Sequencing was done on a sample of PBMCs. The receptors were sampled from a woman aged 55-70 years in good health and CMV-seropositive. Each CDR3 is given with its conserved first and last residue. D genes are given only for firm matches. Expanded clones get a size class; other rows say once, few or many, or leave the size out.

CDR3aa | CDR3nt | v_gene | abundance | d_gene | j_gene
CASVAGGPGQETQYF | TGTGCCAGCGTAGCGGGGGGGCCGGGACAAGAGACCCAGTACTTC | TRBV6-1 | . | TRBD2 | TRBJ2-5
CASSPTRDRGYEQYF | TGTGCCAGCAGTCCAACCCGGGACAGGGGGTACGAGCAGTACTTC | TRBV6-5 | . | TRBD1 | TRBJ2-7
CASSPRAGTSYNSPLHF | TGTGCCAGCAGCCCACGGGCCGGGACATCCTATAATTCACCCCTCCACTTT | TRBV7-2 | . | . | TRBJ1-6
CASSLTGGTEAFF | TGTGCCAGCAGCCTCACAGGGGGGACTGAAGCTTTCTTT | TRBV7-9 | . | TRBD1 | TRBJ1-1
CASSQEVTAYNEQFF | TGTGCCAGCAGCCAAGAGGTTACAGCCTACAATGAGCAGTTCTTC | TRBV4-2 | . | . | TRBJ2-1
CASSQGLAGRELFF | TGTGCCAGCAGCCAGGGACTAGCGGGCCGTGAGCTGTTTTTT | TRBV7-2 | . | TRBD2 | TRBJ2-2
CASSTQGIGELFF | TGTGCCAGTAGTACTCAGGGAATCGGGGAGCTGTTTTTT | TRBV19 | . | . | TRBJ2-2
CASSLNSEGTLHF | TGTGCCAGCAGCTTAAATTCGGAGGGTACCCTCCACTTT | TRBV7-9 | . | . | TRBJ1-6
CASSLLGLAGGTYEQYF | TGTGCCAGCAGTTTATTAGGACTAGCGGGGGGAACCTACGAGCAGTACTTC | TRBV28 | . | TRBD2 | TRBJ2-7
CASSSRGQVYEQYF | TGCGCCAGCAGCAGTAGGGGGCAGGTATACGAGCAGTACTTC | TRBV5-1 | . | TRBD1 | TRBJ2-7
CASSESVNSPLHF | TGTGCCAGCAGTGAGTCGGTGAATTCACCCCTCCACTTT | TRBV6-1 | few | . | TRBJ1-6
CASTGGSSYEQYF | TGTGCCAGCACAGGGGGATCCTCCTACGAGCAGTACTTC | TRBV2 | . | TRBD1 | TRBJ2-7
CASSGGTRSNEQFF | TGCGCCAGCAGCGGGGGGACTAGAAGCAATGAGCAGTTCTTC | TRBV5-1 | . | TRBD2 | TRBJ2-1
CASSGQQLLGYTF | TGTGCCAGCAGTGGGCAACAGCTTTTGGGCTACACCTTC | TRBV2 | . | . | TRBJ1-2
CASSYSKNSYGYTF | TGTGCCAGCAGTTACTCTAAGAATAGCTATGGCTACACCTTC | TRBV6-5 | once | . | TRBJ1-2
CASSLAGDTDTQYF | TGCGCCAGCAGCTTAGCGGGAGACACAGATACGCAGTATTTT | TRBV5-1 | . | TRBD2 | TRBJ2-3
CTSSQDRPGLTDYEQYF | TGCACCAGCAGCCAAGATAGGCCGGGACTAACGGACTACGAGCAGTACTTC | TRBV1 | . | . | TRBJ2-7
CASSSRTGDTEAFF | TGTGCCAGTAGTTCCCGAACAGGGGACACTGAAGCTTTCTTT | TRBV19 | . | TRBD1 | TRBJ1-1
CASSLGVAEETQYF | TGTGCCAGCAGCTTAGGAGTAGCGGAAGAGACCCAGTACTTC | TRBV7-2 | . | . | TRBJ2-5
CASSLDSNNEKLFF | TGCGCCAGCAGCTTGGACAGCAATAATGAAAAACTGTTTTTT | TRBV5-1 | . | . | TRBJ1-4
CASSLAFLGSSYNEQFF | TGCGCCAGCAGCTTGGCGTTTCTAGGTAGCTCCTACAATGAGCAGTTCTTC | TRBV5-1 | few | . | TRBJ2-1
CASSPRAQGPYNEQFF | TGTGCCAGCTCACCACGGGCACAGGGTCCATACAATGAGCAGTTCTTC | TRBV18 | once | . | TRBJ2-1
CASSRGQGLGETQYF | TGTGCCAGCTCGCGGGGACAGGGATTGGGAGAGACCCAGTACTTC | TRBV7-7 | . | TRBD1 | TRBJ2-5
CASTPTTDSVYEQYF | TGTGCCAGCACCCCGACCACGGACAGCGTCTACGAGCAGTACTTC | TRBV6-5 | . | . | TRBJ2-7
CASSATANTGELFF | TGTGCCAGCAGTGCTACAGCAAACACCGGGGAGCTGTTTTTT | TRBV6-4 | . | . | TRBJ2-2
CASSDRSNEQFF | TGTGCCAGCAGTGATAGGAGCAATGAGCAGTTCTTC | TRBV2 | . | . | TRBJ2-1
CASTSAGVLGNEQFF | TGCGCCAGCACCTCCGCGGGGGTCCTCGGGAATGAGCAGTTCTTC | TRBV5-1 | . | TRBD2 | TRBJ2-1
CASSYTGSGELFF | TGTGCCAGCAGTTACACAGGGTCCGGGGAGCTGTTTTTT | TRBV2 | . | . | TRBJ2-2
CASSLTGKTEAFF | TGTGCCAGTAGCCTTACAGGGAAGACTGAAGCTTTCTTT | TRBV6-5 | . | . | TRBJ1-1
CASSYSDSTNEKLFF | TGTGCCAGCAGTTACTCTGACAGTACTAATGAAAAACTGTTTTTT | TRBV6-5 | . | . | TRBJ1-4
CASSRGTGDSYEQYF | TGTGCCAGCAGCCGGGGGACAGGCGATTCCTACGAGCAGTACTTC | TRBV6-5 | . | TRBD1 | TRBJ2-7
CASSQQGLIAYEQYF | TGTGCCAGCAGTCAACAGGGATTAATCGCCTACGAGCAGTACTTC | TRBV6-5 | . | . | TRBJ2-7
CASSTSGVGTSTDTQYF | TGTGCCAGTAGCACTAGCGGGGTAGGGACTAGCACAGATACGCAGTATTTT | TRBV19 | . | TRBD2 | TRBJ2-3
CSVDESADTQYF | TGCAGCGTTGACGAATCGGCAGATACGCAGTATTTT | TRBV29-1 | . | . | TRBJ2-3
CASSLKGANYGYTF | TGTGCCAGCAGTTTAAAGGGAGCTAACTATGGCTACACCTTC | TRBV28 | . | . | TRBJ1-2
CASSPQGGGNQPQHF | TGTGCCAGCAGCCCCCAGGGTGGAGGGAATCAGCCCCAGCATTTT | TRBV7-3 | . | . | TRBJ1-5
CSSKQEPAYEQYF | TGTTCCAGCAAGCAAGAGCCGGCCTACGAGCAGTACTTC | TRBV7-8 | few | . | TRBJ2-7
CATARDFQETQYF | TGTGCCACTGCCAGGGACTTCCAAGAGACCCAGTACTTC | TRBV15 | . | . | TRBJ2-5
CASSESSTGRYGYTF | TGTGCCAGCAGTGAATCCTCGACAGGGCGGTATGGCTACACCTTC | TRBV25-1 | . | TRBD1 | TRBJ1-2
CARTRLGGSSYNEQFF | TGTGCCAGGACCAGGTTGGGGGGGAGCTCCTACAATGAGCAGTTCTTC | TRBV12-1 | . | . | TRBJ2-1
CASSLNQGNTGELFF | TGCGCCAGCAGCTTGAACCAGGGGAACACCGGGGAGCTGTTTTTT | TRBV5-1 | few | . | TRBJ2-2
CASSLAGGFSGNTIYF | TGTGCCAGCAGCTTGGCCGGGGGGTTCTCTGGAAACACCATATATTTT | TRBV5-6 | . | . | TRBJ1-3